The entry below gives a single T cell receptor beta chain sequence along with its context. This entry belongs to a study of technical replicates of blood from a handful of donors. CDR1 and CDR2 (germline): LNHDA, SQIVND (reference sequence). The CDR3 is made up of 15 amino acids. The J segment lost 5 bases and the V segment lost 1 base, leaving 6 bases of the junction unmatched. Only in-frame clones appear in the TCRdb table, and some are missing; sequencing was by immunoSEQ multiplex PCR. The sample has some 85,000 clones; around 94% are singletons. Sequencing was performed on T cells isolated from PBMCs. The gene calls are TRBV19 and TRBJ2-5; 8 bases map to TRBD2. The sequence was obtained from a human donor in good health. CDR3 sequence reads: CASSIADTGGETQYF. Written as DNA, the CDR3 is TGTGCCAGTAGTATAGCGGATACGGGAGGGGAGACCCAGTACTTC.